This T cell receptor beta chain was recovered during a study of T cell responses to AZD1222 COVID-19 vaccine. Findings of the study overall: Unmutated regions of variants are reportedly targeted by nearly half of spike-specific TCRs. The study found vaccine-associated CD4 TCRs spanning spike, dominant at 160-218 and 743-854. Donors skewed white British and female; clonal diversity was possibly underestimated.

V shed 3 bases and J shed 5 bases, with 10 bases lying between them. This CDR3 is built from 14 residues. The germline gives CDR1 LNHDA, CDR2 SQIVND (reference sequence). In this sample, this clone turned up once. What it binds is unknown. TCRdb's table, derived via immunoSEQ multiplex PCR, lists solely in-frame clones and lacks some. The sample lists under 150,000 clones; 70% to 90% were seen once. The clonotype comes from an adult who received the AZD1222 COVID-19 vaccine. This specimen was peripheral blood, taken 28 days after the second AZD1222 dose. V gene TRBV19 combines with J gene TRBJ2-2; no clear D gene. The CDR3 DNA reads TGTGCCAGTAGTATTTCCCGGATGACCGGGGAGCTGTTTTTT. As protein: CASSISRMTGELFF.